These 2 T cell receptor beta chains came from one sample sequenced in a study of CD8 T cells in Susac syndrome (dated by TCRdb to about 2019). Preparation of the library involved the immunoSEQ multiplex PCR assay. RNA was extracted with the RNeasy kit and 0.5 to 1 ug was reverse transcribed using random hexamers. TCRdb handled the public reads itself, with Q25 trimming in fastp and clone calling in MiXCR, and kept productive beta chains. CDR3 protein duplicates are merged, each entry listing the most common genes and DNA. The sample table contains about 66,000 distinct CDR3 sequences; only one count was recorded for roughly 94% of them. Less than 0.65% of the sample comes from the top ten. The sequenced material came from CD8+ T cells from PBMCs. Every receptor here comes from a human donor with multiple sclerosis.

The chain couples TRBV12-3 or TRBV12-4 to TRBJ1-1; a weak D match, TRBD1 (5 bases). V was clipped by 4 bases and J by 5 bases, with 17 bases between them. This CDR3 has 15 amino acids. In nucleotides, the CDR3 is TGTGCCAGCAGTTGGAGCACAGGCAGCGGGACTGAAGCTTTCTTT. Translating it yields CASSWSTGSGTEAFF.

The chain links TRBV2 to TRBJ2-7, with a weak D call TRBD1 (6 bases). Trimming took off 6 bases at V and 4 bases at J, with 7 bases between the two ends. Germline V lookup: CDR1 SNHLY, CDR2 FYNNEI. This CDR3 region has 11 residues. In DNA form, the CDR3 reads TGTGCCAGCAGGAGGGGGTACGAGCAGTACTTC. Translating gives CASRRGYEQYF. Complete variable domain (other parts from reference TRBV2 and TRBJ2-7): EPEVTQTPSHQVTQMGQEVILRCVPISNHLYFYWYRQILGQKVEFLVSFYNNEISEKSEIFDDQFSVERPDGSNFTLKIRSTKLEDSAMYFCASRRGYEQYFGPGTRLTVT.